This T cell receptor beta chain stems from a study of radiation and T cells in renal cell carcinoma. This clone was observed once. What it recognizes is unknown. General study findings and limits: Without pretreatment biopsies, baseline tumor clonotype presence was undetermined. From baseline, blood top tumor clonotypes peaked at 2 weeks post-radiation.

Time point described: baseline pretreatment blood. This sample's treatment: 15 Gy SBRT to primary tumor, nephrectomy 4 weeks later. Clear cell pathology was present in this patient's renal cell carcinoma. Here immunoSEQ multiplex PCR was the method, and the copy in TCRdb shows in-frame clones only, minus some. The table lists about 130,000 clones, over 75% of them singletons. This CDR3 spans 14 amino acids. V was shortened by 2 bases and J by 5 bases, with 11 bases between the two germline ends. Germline V lookup: CDR1 LGHNA, CDR2 YNFKEQ. The chain has TRBV4-2 and TRBJ2-3, with D perhaps given as TRBD1 or TRBD2 (5 bases each). This receptor was identified in a woman between 45 and 60 years old with renal cell carcinoma. This material consisted of blood, taken from a patient whose treatment included radiotherapy and nephrectomy. DNA of the CDR3: TGTGCCAGCAGCCAAACTAGGGGCGGAGATACGCAGTATTTT. It is translated as CASSQTRGGDTQYF.